The T cell receptor beta chain under discussion was sequenced for a study of blood T cell repertoires in COVID-19. Profiling relied on immunoSEQ multiplex PCR, and the TCRdb table lists in-frame clones only, not all of them. The repertoire includes 160,000 or so clones, approximately 86% of them detected once, and roughly 4% sits in the top ten. This CDR3 has 13 amino acids. V lost 4 bases and J 4 bases, leaving 9 bases between the germline ends. CDR1 and CDR2 from the germline V gene are SGHKS and YYEKEE (reference sequence). The V and J genes are TRBV5-5 and TRBJ1-5, with D unclear. Specimen: peripheral blood. This TCR came from a woman aged 55-69 years who had recovered from COVID-19. CDR3 amino acids: CASSPTSNQPQHF. The CDR3 coding sequence is TGTGCCAGCAGCCCCACCAGTAATCAGCCCCAGCATTTT.